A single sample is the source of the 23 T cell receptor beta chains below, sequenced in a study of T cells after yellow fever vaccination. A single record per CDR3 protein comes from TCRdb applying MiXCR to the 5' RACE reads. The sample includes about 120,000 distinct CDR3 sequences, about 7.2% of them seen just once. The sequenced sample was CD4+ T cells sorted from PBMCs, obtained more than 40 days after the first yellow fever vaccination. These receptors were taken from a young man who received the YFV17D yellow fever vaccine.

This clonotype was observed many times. Written as DNA, the CDR3 is TGTGCCAGCAGCTTAGCGCGCACAGCCCAAGAGACCCAGTACTTC. It encodes CASSLARTAQETQYF. V gene TRBV7-8 combines with J gene TRBJ2-5; no clear D gene. The CDR3 is 15 residues long. The germline gives CDR1 SGHVS, CDR2 FQNEAQ. V was pared by 0 bases and J by 1 base, with 9 bases between.

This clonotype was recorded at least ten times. CDR3 sequence: CASSVQGNTEAFF. For the CDR3, the DNA is TGTGCCAGCAGTGTACAGGGGAACACTGAAGCTTTCTTT. This chain links TRBV2 with TRBJ1-1, with D maybe TRBD1 (6 bases). The CDR3 is 13 residues long. Germline CDR1 reads SNHLY; CDR2 reads FYNNEI. V was pared by 4 bases and J by 1 base, with 7 bases between.

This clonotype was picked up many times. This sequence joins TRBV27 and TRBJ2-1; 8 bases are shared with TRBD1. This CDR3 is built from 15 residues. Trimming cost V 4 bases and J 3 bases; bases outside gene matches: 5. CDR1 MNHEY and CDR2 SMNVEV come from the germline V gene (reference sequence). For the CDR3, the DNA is TGTGCCAGCAGTTGGCTAGACAGGGGCTACAATGAGCAGTTCTTC. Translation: CASSWLDRGYNEQFF.

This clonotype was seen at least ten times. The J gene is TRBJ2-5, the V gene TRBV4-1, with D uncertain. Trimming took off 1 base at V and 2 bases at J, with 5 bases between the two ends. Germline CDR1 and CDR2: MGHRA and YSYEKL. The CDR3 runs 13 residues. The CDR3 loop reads CASSQGNQETQYF. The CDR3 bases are TGCGCCAGCAGCCAAGGGAATCAAGAGACCCAGTACTTC.

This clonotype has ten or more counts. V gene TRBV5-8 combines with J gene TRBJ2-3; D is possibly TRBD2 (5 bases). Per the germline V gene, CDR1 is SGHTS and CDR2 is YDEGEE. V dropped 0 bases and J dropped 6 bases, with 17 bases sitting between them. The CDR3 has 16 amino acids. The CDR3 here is CASSLGYSGVADTQYF. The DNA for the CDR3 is TGTGCCAGCAGCTTGGGGTATTCCGGGGTGGCGGATACGCAGTATTTT. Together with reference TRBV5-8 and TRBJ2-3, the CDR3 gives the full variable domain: EAGVTQSPTHLIKTRGQQATLRCSPISGHTSVYWYQQALGLGLQFLLWYDEGEERNRGNFPPRFSGRQFPNYSSELNVNALELEDSALYLCASSLGYSGVADTQYFGPGTRLTVL.

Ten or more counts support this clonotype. This chain's CDR3 is CASSFRENTEAFF. The CDR3 bases are TGCGCCAGCAGCTTCAGGGAAAACACTGAAGCTTTCTTT. The rearrangement links TRBV5-1 to TRBJ1-1, with a possible D match to TRBD1 (5 bases). Germline assignment: CDR1 SGHRS and CDR2 YFSETQ. The CDR3 runs to 13 residues. V was shortened by 2 bases and J by 2 bases, with 7 bases between the two germline ends.

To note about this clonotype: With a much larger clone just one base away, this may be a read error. DNA of the CDR3: TGCGCCAGCAGCAGGGGACAGGGGGCAGATACGAAGTATTTT. It yields the protein CASSRGQGADTKYF. The chain has TRBV5-1 and TRBJ2-3; the match to TRBD1 covers 12 bases. Germline values: CDR1 SGHRS, CDR2 YFSETQ. This CDR3 contains 14 residues.

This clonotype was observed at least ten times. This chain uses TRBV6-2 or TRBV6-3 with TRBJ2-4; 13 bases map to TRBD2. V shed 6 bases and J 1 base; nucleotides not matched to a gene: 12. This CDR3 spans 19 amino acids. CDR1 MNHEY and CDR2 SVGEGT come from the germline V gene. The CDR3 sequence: CASRNPGLAGPRAKNIQYF. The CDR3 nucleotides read TGTGCCAGCAGGAACCCGGGACTAGCGGGGCCTCGGGCCAAAAACATTCAGTACTTC.

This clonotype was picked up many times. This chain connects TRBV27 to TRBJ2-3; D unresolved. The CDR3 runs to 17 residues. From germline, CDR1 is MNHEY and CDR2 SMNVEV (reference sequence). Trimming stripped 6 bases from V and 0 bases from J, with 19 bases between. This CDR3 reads CASSNRLLTISTDTQYF. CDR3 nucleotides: TGTGCCAGCAGCAACAGACTCCTTACAATTAGCACAGATACGCAGTATTTT.

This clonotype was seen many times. CDR3 bases: TGTGCCAGCAGTTACTCGAATAGGGACTATGAAAAACTGTTTTTT. This sequence encodes CASSYSNRDYEKLFF. V and J are TRBV6-5 and TRBJ1-4, with D perhaps matching TRBD1 (5 bases). Germline values: CDR1 MNHEY, CDR2 SVGAGI. V was pared by 0 bases and J by 6 bases, with 11 bases between. CDR3 length equals 15 residues.

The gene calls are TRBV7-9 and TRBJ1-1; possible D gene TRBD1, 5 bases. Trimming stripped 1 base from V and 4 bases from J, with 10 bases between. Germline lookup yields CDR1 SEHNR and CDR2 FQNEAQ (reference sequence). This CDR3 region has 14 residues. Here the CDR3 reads CASSLVGVGTEAFF. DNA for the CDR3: TGTGCCAGCAGCTTAGTGGGGGTAGGCACTGAAGCTTTCTTT.

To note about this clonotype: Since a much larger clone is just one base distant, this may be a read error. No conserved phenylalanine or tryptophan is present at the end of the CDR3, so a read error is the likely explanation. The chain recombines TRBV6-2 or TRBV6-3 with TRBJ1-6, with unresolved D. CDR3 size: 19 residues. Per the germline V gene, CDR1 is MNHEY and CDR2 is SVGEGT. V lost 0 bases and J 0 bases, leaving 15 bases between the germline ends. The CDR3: CASSYSGRRTSSYNSPLHS. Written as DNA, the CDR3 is TGTGCCAGCAGTTACTCTGGGAGGCGGACTAGCTCCTATAATTCACCCCTCCACTCT.

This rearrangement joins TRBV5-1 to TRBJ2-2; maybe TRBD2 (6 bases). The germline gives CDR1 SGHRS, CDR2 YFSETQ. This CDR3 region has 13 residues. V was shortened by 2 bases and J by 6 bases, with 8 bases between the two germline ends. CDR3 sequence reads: CASSLAGPGELFF. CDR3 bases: TGCGCCAGCAGCTTAGCGGGCCCCGGGGAGCTGTTTTTT.

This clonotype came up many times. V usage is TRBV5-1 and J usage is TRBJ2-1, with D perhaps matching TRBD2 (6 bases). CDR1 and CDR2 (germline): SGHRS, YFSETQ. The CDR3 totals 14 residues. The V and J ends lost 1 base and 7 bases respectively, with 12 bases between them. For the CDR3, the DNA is TGCGCCAGCAGCTTGTGGGGGGAAGGGAATGAGCAGTTCTTC. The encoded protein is CASSLWGEGNEQFF. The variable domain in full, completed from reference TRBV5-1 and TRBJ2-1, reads KAGVTQTPRYLIKTRGQQVTLSCSPISGHRSVSWYQQTPGQGLQFLFEYFSETQRNKGNFPGRFSGRQFSNSRSEMNVSTLELGDSALYLCASSLWGEGNEQFFGPGTRLTVL.

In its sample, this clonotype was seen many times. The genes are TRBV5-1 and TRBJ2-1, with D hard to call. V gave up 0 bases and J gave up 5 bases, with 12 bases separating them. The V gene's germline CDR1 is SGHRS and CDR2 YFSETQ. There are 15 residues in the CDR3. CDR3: CASSLAPGSNNEQFF. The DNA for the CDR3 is TGCGCCAGCAGCTTGGCCCCTGGAAGCAACAATGAGCAGTTCTTC.

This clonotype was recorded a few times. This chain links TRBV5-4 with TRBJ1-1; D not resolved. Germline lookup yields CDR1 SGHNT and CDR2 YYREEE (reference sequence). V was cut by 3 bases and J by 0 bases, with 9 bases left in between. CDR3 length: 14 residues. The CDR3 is CASSSRIMNTEAFF. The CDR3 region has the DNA TGTGCCAGCAGCTCCAGAATCATGAACACTGAAGCTTTCTTT.

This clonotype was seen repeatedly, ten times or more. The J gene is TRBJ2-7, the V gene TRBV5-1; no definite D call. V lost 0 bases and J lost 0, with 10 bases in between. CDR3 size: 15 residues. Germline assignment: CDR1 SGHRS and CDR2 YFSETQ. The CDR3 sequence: CASSLGPKGSYEQYF. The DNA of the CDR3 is TGCGCCAGCAGCTTGGGACCGAAGGGCTCCTACGAGCAGTACTTC.

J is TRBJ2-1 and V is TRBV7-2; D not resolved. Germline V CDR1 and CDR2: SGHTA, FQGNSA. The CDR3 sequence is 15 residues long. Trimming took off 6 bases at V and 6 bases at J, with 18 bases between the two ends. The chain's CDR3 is CASSPDRAVINEQFF. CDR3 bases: TGTGCCAGCAGTCCGGACCGGGCGGTGATCAATGAGCAGTTCTTC.

The CDR3 nucleotides are TGTGCCAGCAGCTCCCGCAGGTATACGCAGTATTTT. It is translated as CASSSRRYTQYF. The V and J genes are TRBV13 and TRBJ2-3; the D is unclear. V lost 4 bases and J 7 bases, leaving 9 bases between the germline ends. This CDR3 has 12 residues. In germline, CDR1 is PRHDT, CDR2 FYEKMQ (reference sequence).

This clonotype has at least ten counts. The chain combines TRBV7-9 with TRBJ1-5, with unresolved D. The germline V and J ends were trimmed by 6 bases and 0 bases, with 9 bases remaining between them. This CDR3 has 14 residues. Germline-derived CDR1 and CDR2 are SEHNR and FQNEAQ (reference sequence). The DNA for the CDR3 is TGTGCCAGCAGGGCTGACGGTAGCAATCAGCCCCAGCATTTT. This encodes CASRADGSNQPQHF.

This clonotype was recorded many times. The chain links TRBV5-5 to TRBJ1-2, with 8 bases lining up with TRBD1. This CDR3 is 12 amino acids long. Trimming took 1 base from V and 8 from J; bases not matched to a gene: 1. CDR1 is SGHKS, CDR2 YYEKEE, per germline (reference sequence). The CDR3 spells CASSLSGGGYTF. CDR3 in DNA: TGTGCCAGCAGCTTGTCAGGGGGCGGCTACACCTTC.

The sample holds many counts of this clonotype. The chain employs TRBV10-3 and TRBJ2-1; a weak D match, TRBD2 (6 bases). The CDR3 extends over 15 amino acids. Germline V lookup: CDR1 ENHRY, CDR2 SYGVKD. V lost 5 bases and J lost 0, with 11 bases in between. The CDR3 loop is CAISTGGSSYNEQFF. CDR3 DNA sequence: TGTGCCATCAGTACTGGGGGGAGCTCCTACAATGAGCAGTTCTTC.

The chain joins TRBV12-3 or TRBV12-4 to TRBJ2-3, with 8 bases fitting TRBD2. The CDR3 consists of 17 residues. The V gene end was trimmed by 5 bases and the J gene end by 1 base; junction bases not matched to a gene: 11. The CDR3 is CASSPGGGRGGTDTQYF. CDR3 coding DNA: TGTGCCAGCAGTCCCGGGGGGGGGCGGGGGGGCACAGATACGCAGTATTTT.